A single sample gave rise to the 27 T cell receptor beta chains below, sequenced in a study of OX40 agonist ivuxolimab in advanced cancers. Repertoires were generated with immunoSEQ multiplex PCR, while TCRdb's copy carries only in-frame clones and drops some. The table shows about 48,000 clones, with approximately 86% occurring only once. The sequenced sample was CD4+ or CD8+ T cells sorted from blood, obtained in a trial of the OX40 agonist ivuxolimab. The receptors here all came from an adult with an advanced solid tumor such as melanoma, head and neck, liver or kidney cancer.

V gene TRBV5-6 combines with J gene TRBJ2-2; D may be TRBD1 (6 bases). Trimming shortened V by 2 bases and J by 6 bases, and 17 bases separated the two germline ends. In germline, CDR1 is SGHDT, CDR2 YYEEEE. CDR3 length: 16 residues. The CDR3 DNA follows: TGTGCCAGCAGCTTACGGGACGCAGGGGTTGCCGGGGAGCTGTTTTTT. Protein product: CASSLRDAGVAGELFF.

The rearrangement uses TRBV6-1 and TRBJ2-7; a weak D match, TRBD1 (6 bases). This CDR3 spans 15 amino acids. The V gene lost 6 bases and the J gene lost 0 bases, with 15 bases spanning the gap. Germline values: CDR1 MNHNS, CDR2 SASEGT. The CDR3 DNA reads TGTGCCAGCAGGCCAGGGACAAGTAGCTCCTACGAGCAGTACTTC. This codes for CASRPGTSSSYEQYF.

This clone has a single count. The rearrangement uses TRBV18 and TRBJ2-3; 7 nucleotides agree with TRBD2. CDR1 is KGHSH and CDR2 is LQKENI in the germline V gene. V lost 6 bases, J lost 4 bases, and 10 bases stayed unmatched. The CDR3 sequence is 15 residues long. This chain's CDR3 is CASSKPQGGADTQYF. The CDR3 nucleotides read TGTGCCAGCTCTAAACCGCAGGGAGGGGCAGATACGCAGTATTTT.

The chain combines TRBV7-9 with TRBJ1-6; D is unresolved. Germline V lookup: CDR1 SEHNR, CDR2 FQNEAQ (reference sequence). This CDR3 is 12 amino acids long. Trimming removed 1 base from V and 14 bases from J, with 9 bases in between. CDR3 sequence (DNA): TGTGCCAGCAGCTTAGAGGGAGGGTCCCTCCACTTT. Residues: CASSLEGGSLHF. The variable domain in full, with the rest retrieved from reference TRBV7-9 and TRBJ1-6, is DTGVSQNPRHKITKRGQNVTFRCDPISEHNRLYWYRQTLGQGPEFLTYFQNEAQLEKSRLLSDRFSAERPKGSFSTLEIQRTEQGDSAMYLCASSLEGGSLHFGNGTRLTVT.

In nucleotides, the CDR3 is TGTGCCAGCAGTTTGCGACTAGCTTCTCTCGGGGAGCTGTTTTTT. Protein product: CASSLRLASLGELFF. J is TRBJ2-2 and V is TRBV27, with 7 bases identical to TRBD2. The CDR3 runs 15 residues. The trim removed 3 bases at V and 7 bases at J, leaving 8 bases unmatched. Per the germline V gene, CDR1 is MNHEY and CDR2 is SMNVEV (reference sequence).

The chain joins TRBV7-8 to TRBJ2-7; D is perhaps TRBD1 (5 bases). The CDR3 runs to 14 residues. Trimming left V 5 bases short and J 3 bases short, with 14 bases between. From germline, CDR1 is SGHVS and CDR2 FQNEAQ. CDR3 loop: CASSTHRQLYEQYF. The CDR3 DNA reads TGTGCCAGCAGCACGCACAGGCAACTCTACGAGCAGTACTTC.

The rearrangement uses TRBV4-3 and TRBJ2-1; a weak D match, TRBD1 (5 bases). Between the trimmed V and J ends, which lost 6 bases and 4 bases, there was a span of 13 bases. The CDR3 has 14 amino acids. Germline V gene data show CDR1 as LGHNA and CDR2 as YSLEER. CDR3: CASSRRGPYNEQFF. CDR3 DNA: TGCGCCAGCAGTCGAAGGGGTCCTTACAATGAGCAGTTCTTC.

V usage is TRBV15 and J usage is TRBJ2-7, with 7 bases identical to TRBD2. The V and J ends lost 5 bases and 4 bases, in that order; junction bases with no gene match: 11. The CDR3 is 15 amino acids. The germline V gene has CDR1 LNHNV and CDR2 YYDKDF (reference sequence). The CDR3 protein is CATSRQAGGRYEQYF. CDR3 DNA: TGTGCCACCAGCCGGCAGGCCGGGGGGAGGTACGAGCAGTACTTC. Complete variable domain (other parts from reference TRBV15 and TRBJ2-7): DAMVIQNPRYQVTQFGKPVTLSCSQTLNHNVMYWYQQKSSQAPKLLFHYYDKDFNNEADTPDNFQSRRPNTSFCFLDIRSPGLGDTAMYLCATSRQAGGRYEQYFGPGTRLTVT.

The chain employs TRBV23-1 and TRBJ1-5, with D possibly TRBD1 on 5 matching bases. TRBV23-1 is an open reading frame whose function is uncertain. V lost 4 bases to trimming and J lost 6 bases, with 31 bases between them. The CDR3 totals 20 residues. CDR3 residues: CASSRYRPYRGGRLLQPQHF. CDR3 DNA: TGCGCCAGCAGTCGCTATCGCCCATATCGTGGGGGTCGGCTGCTTCAGCCCCAGCATTTT.

CDR3 DNA sequence: TGTGCCAGCAGTTTGACGGGGTTGGGGGGGACCCAGTACTTC. Encoded protein: CASSLTGLGGTQYF. This rearrangement joins TRBV27 to TRBJ2-5, with D possibly matching TRBD2 (6 bases). Germline V gene data show CDR1 as MNHEY and CDR2 as SMNVEV (reference sequence). The CDR3 has 14 amino acids. Deletions cut 3 bases from V and 7 bases from J, with 15 bases between.

This chain joins TRBV11-2 and TRBJ2-3, with TRBD2 matching 14 bases. The length of the CDR3 is 16 residues. From germline, CDR1 is SGHAT and CDR2 FQNNGV. The trim removed 4 bases at V and 1 base at J, leaving 1 base unmatched. DNA for the CDR3: TGTGCCAGCAGCTGGGGACTAGCGGGGGGCACAGATACGCAGTATTTT. Amino acids: CASSWGLAGGTDTQYF.

The CDR3: CASKPEGETQYF. CDR3 bases: TGTGCCAGCAAACCCGAGGGGGAGACCCAGTACTTC. This chain links TRBV2 with TRBJ2-5; the D gene could be TRBD1 or TRBD2 (5 bases each). This CDR3 has 12 amino acids. Germline CDR1 SNHLY, CDR2 FYNNEI. Trimming took off 7 bases at V and 5 bases at J, with 11 bases between the two ends.

This chain connects TRBV5-6 to TRBJ2-2, with D perhaps TRBD1 (6 bases). The CDR3 is 15 residues long. CDR1 is SGHDT and CDR2 is YYEEEE in the germline V gene. Trimming left V 1 base short and J 1 base short, with 8 bases between. The CDR3 protein is CASSLKQGNTGELFF. The CDR3 region has the DNA TGTGCCAGCAGCTTGAAACAGGGGAACACCGGGGAGCTGTTTTTT. Looking up the rest from reference TRBV5-6 and TRBJ2-2 gives the full variable domain: DAGVTQSPTHLIKTRGQQVTLRCSPKSGHDTVSWYQQALGQGPQFIFQYYEEEERQRGNFPDRFSGHQFPNYSSELNVNALLLGDSALYLCASSLKQGNTGELFFGEGSRLTVL.

The chain combines TRBV2 with TRBJ1-6; D is ambiguous. The CDR3 length is 15 residues. The V gene lost 6 bases and the J gene lost 7 bases, with 16 bases spanning the gap. Germline values: CDR1 SNHLY, CDR2 FYNNEI. CDR3: CASRRQRSRNSPLHF. The CDR3 DNA follows: TGTGCCAGCAGGAGGCAGCGCTCAAGAAATTCACCCCTCCACTTT. Combining the CDR3 with reference TRBV2 and TRBJ1-6 gives the whole variable domain EPEVTQTPSHQVTQMGQEVILRCVPISNHLYFYWYRQILGQKVEFLVSFYNNEISEKSEIFDDQFSVERPDGSNFTLKIRSTKLEDSAMYFCASRRQRSRNSPLHFGNGTRLTVT.

The V call is TRBV5-1, the J call TRBJ2-3, with 13 nucleotides matching TRBD2. The germline gives CDR1 SGHRS, CDR2 YFSETQ. Trimming took 4 bases from V and 0 from J; bases not matched to a gene: 8. The CDR3 totals 18 residues. The CDR3 is CASSLPGLAGTSTDTQYF. CDR3 nucleotide sequence: TGCGCCAGCAGCCTGCCGGGACTAGCGGGAACTAGCACAGATACGCAGTATTTT. Full variable domain (rest looked up from reference TRBV5-1 and TRBJ2-3): KAGVTQTPRYLIKTRGQQVTLSCSPISGHRSVSWYQQTPGQGLQFLFEYFSETQRNKGNFPGRFSGRQFSNSRSEMNVSTLELGDSALYLCASSLPGLAGTSTDTQYFGPGTRLTVL.

The rearrangement links TRBV7-9 to TRBJ2-5, with D perhaps TRBD1 or TRBD2 (6 bases each). The germline CDR1 and CDR2 sequences are SEHNR and FQNEAQ (reference sequence). Trimming stripped 5 bases from V and 4 bases from J, with 23 bases between. The CDR3 has 17 residues. CDR3 protein: CASSTLGGRRGRETQYF. The CDR3 nucleotides read TGTGCCAGCAGCACCTTAGGGGGACGGCGGGGTAGAGAGACCCAGTACTTC.

The chain carries TRBV27 and TRBJ1-1, with TRBD1 as a possible D gene (6 bases). The CDR3 is made up of 16 amino acids. Between the trimmed V and J ends, which lost 4 bases and 0 bases, there was a span of 15 bases. The germline V gene has CDR1 MNHEY and CDR2 SMNVEV (reference sequence). The chain's CDR3 is CASSSSSGHMNTEAFF. The CDR3 DNA reads TGTGCCAGCAGTTCGTCATCGGGACACATGAACACTGAAGCTTTCTTT.

The rearrangement links TRBV9 to TRBJ2-1, with D perhaps being TRBD1 or TRBD2 (5 bases each). This CDR3 spans 15 amino acids. Germline V gene data show CDR1 as SGDLS and CDR2 as YYNGEE. With 1 base removed from V and 8 bases from J, the gap between germline ends came to 16 bases. The CDR3 nucleotides read TGTGCCAGCAGCGTATACGGGGCCATGGCCGATGAGCAGTTCTTC. Protein product: CASSVYGAMADEQFF.

The chain combines TRBV27 with TRBJ2-7; possibly TRBD1 or TRBD2 for D (5 bases each). V lost 2 bases to trimming and J lost 2 bases, with 10 bases between them. Germline V CDR1 and CDR2: MNHEY, SMNVEV (reference sequence). The CDR3 loop spans 14 amino acids. This CDR3 reads CASSLRGAPYEQYF. The CDR3 DNA follows: TGTGCCAGCAGTTTACGAGGGGCTCCCTACGAGCAGTACTTC.

The J gene is TRBJ2-4, the V gene TRBV19, with 7 bases that match TRBD1. After removal of 3 bases from V and 6 bases from J, the junction contained 2 bases not matched to a gene. Looked up from germline, CDR1 is LNHDA and CDR2 is SQIVND (reference sequence). CDR3 length equals 13 residues. This CDR3 is CASSMTGTNIQYF. The CDR3 nucleotides read TGTGCCAGTAGTATGACAGGGACAAACATTCAGTACTTC.

This clone has a handful of counts. V is TRBV4-3 and J is TRBJ2-4; possibly TRBD1 for D (5 bases). There are 13 residues in the CDR3. Per germline, CDR1 LGHNA and CDR2 YSLEER. V lost 4 bases and J lost 9, with 13 bases in between. The CDR3 spells CASSLSGAGIQYF. In DNA form, the CDR3 reads TGCGCCAGCAGCCTTTCTGGGGCCGGCATTCAGTACTTC.

The chain carries TRBV7-2 and TRBJ2-7, with TRBD1 matching 9 bases. The CDR3 length is 13 residues. The junction had 4 bases not matched to a gene; V was cut back by 8 bases and J by 2 bases. Germline V gives CDR1 SGHTA, CDR2 FQGNSA. CDR3 sequence (DNA): TGTGCCAGCTCGCGGGACAGGGCCTACGAGCAGTACTTC. Amino acids: CASSRDRAYEQYF.

This clone was recorded a few times. V and J are TRBV19 and TRBJ1-5; no definite D call. Trimming removed 9 bases at V and 3 bases at J, with 12 bases between. The CDR3 has 13 residues. Per germline, CDR1 LNHDA and CDR2 SQIVND (reference sequence). The CDR3 region is CASRGDFNQPQHF. The DNA for the CDR3 is TGTGCCAGCCGTGGGGATTTCAATCAGCCCCAGCATTTT.

The V call is TRBV5-6, the J call TRBJ2-2; 8 nucleotides match TRBD1. CDR3 length equals 14 residues. The germline V gene has CDR1 SGHDT and CDR2 YYEEEE. Trimming took 5 bases from V and 7 from J; bases not matched to a gene: 7. The CDR3 DNA sequence: TGTGCCAGCAGTATGACAGGGGTATACGGGGAGCTGTTTTTT. This codes for CASSMTGVYGELFF.

This clone was observed a single time. The chain joins TRBV5-1 to TRBJ1-3; tentative D call: TRBD1 (6 bases). V was pared by 5 bases and J by 4 bases, with 16 bases between. CDR1 and CDR2 from the germline V gene are SGHRS and YFSETQ. CDR3 length: 15 amino acids. Here the CDR3 reads CASSQTGYQGNTIYF. CDR3 DNA: TGCGCCAGCAGTCAAACAGGGTATCAAGGAAACACCATATATTTT.

The V call is TRBV13, the J call TRBJ1-1, with D uncertain. The CDR3 totals 14 residues. Between the trimmed V and J ends, which lost 3 bases and 2 bases, there was a span of 10 bases. Germline-derived CDR1 and CDR2 are PRHDT and FYEKMQ (reference sequence). This chain's CDR3 is CASSFGGYNTEAFF. Here the CDR3 DNA reads TGTGCCAGCAGCTTCGGAGGGTATAACACTGAAGCTTTCTTT.

The chain uses TRBV29-1 and TRBJ2-7; TRBD1 aligns across 8 bases. The CDR3 extends over 13 amino acids. With V trimmed by 6 bases and J by 2 bases, 6 bases remained unmatched. The V gene's germline CDR1 is SQVTM and CDR2 ANQGSEA. CDR3 nucleotides: TGCAGCGTCCGGGACAGGTCCACCTACGAGCAGTACTTC. It yields the protein CSVRDRSTYEQYF.